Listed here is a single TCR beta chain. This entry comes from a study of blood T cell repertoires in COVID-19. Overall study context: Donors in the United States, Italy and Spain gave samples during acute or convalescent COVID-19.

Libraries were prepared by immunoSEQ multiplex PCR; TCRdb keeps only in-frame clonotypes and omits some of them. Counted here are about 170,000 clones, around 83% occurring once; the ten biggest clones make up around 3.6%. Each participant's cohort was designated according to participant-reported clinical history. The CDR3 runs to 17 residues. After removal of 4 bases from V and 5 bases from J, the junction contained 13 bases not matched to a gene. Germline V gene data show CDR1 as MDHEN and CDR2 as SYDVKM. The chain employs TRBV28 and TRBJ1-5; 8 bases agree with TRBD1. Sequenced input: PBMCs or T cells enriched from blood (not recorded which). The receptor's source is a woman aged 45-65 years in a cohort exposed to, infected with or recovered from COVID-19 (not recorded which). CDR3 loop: CASSSGQGLGLDQPQHF. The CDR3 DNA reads TGTGCCAGCAGTTCTGGACAGGGTCTAGGTTTGGATCAGCCCCAGCATTTT.